This paragraph reports one TCR beta chain. What antigen it recognizes has not been identified. Qualities for individual bases were not recorded, and no much larger clone is one base off. The sample comes from a study of CD8+ T cells in alopecia areata (dated by TCRdb to 2017 to 2018). About the study as a whole: The treated patients, all with moderate-to-severe alopecia areata, were enrolled in an open-label pilot trial of oral tofacitinib given at 5 to 10 mg twice daily. Patients received tofacitinib for 6 to 18 months and were then followed off drug for 6 months to check for delayed response and recurrence. In both human patients and the C3H/HeJ mouse model, the study applied high-throughput TCRbeta sequencing to look at T cell clonal expansion in alopecia areata. In humans, TCRbeta sequencing was performed on scalp tissue and on sorted CD4+ and CD8+ peripheral blood T cells from healthy controls and from patients with patchy or totalis/universalis alopecia areata. Biopsies were taken from tofacitinib-treated patients at baseline and at 4 and 24 weeks of treatment, and a later scalp biopsy was taken in several of the tofacitinib-treated patients. Clonality in the scalp was compared among normal scalp (n=4), patchy alopecia areata scalp (n=8), and alopecia totalis/universalis scalp (n=8). RNA was obtained with the PAXgene miRNA kit for fixed scalp, the miRNeasy kit for PBMCs, and the RNeasy kit for mouse skin. TCRbeta CDR3 regions were amplified by immunoSEQ multiplex PCR using 35 Vbeta forward and 13 Jbeta reverse primers. The study at large found these results: Unlike mouse skin, where gammadelta T cells dominate, normal human skin contains resident alphabeta T cells that get sequenced too, which complicates analysis of the scalp TCR repertoire. Compared with normal scalp, lesional scalp, particularly in alopecia totalis/universalis, had higher clonality and more expanded CD8+ clones, which suggests antigenic drive. Shared TCR sequences between patients were less evident than in mice, which may be partly attributable to HLA diversity in the patient population.

The germline V gene provides CDR1 MNHEY and CDR2 SVGAGI. The CDR3 runs 12 residues from the cysteine to the phenylalanine. The only DNA kept is the CDR3, 36 bases in frame from the first base. V is shortened by 6 bases, J by 13 bases, and the region joining them spans 13 bases. The time point label for this specimen denotes: baseline before oral tofacitinib. Lesional scalp punch biopsies and peripheral blood were collected from alopecia areata patients. PBMCs were isolated by density centrifugation and stained for CD3, CD4 and CD8, and CD4+ and CD8+ T cells were sorted on a FACSAria. Libraries were constructed by the immunoSEQ multiplex PCR assay. RNA was extracted from all samples and reverse transcribed into cDNA as template for TCR sequencing. SuperScript III was used to make first-strand cDNA, primed with a 2:1 mix of oligo-dT and random hexamers. A synthetic immune receptor repertoire was used to assess amplification bias, and residual bias was removed computationally. Processing in the source paper ran as follows. After raw reads were preprocessed to remove errors, the CDR3 was defined following IMGT conventions as running from the conserved cysteine to phenylalanine. Clonality was computed by normalizing Shannon entropy by log2 of the number of productive unique TCRs and subtracting the result from 1. Whether scalp clones were CD4 or CD8 was inferred by matching scalp TCRbeta sequences against CD4 and CD8 repertoires sorted from blood. TCRdb re-hosts the immuneACCESS table, in-frame sequences only. Its copies lack some clones; in the studies checked, an unresolved V gene accounts for under half of them, and the cause for the rest is not known. The V and J calls and clone size come from that table; D and trimming were worked out from the DNA. This sample has around 250,000 clones in its table, and 65% to 70% of those were observed once. Around 1.2% of the sample belongs to the ten largest clones.

Recombination connected TRBV6-5 to TRBJ1-6, with TRBD1 as a weak D call on 5 bases. This sequence originates from a human donor with alopecia areata. The sample in question was CD4+ T cells sorted from blood, obtained at week 0. CDR3 protein: CASRGPHSPLHF. The nucleotides read TGTGCCAGCAGGGGACCCCATAGTCCCCTCCACTTT.